These T cell receptor beta chains were read from a single sample in a study of T-cell reconstitution after alpha-beta-depleted transplantation in children. MiXCR was run by TCRdb on the PCR reads, yielding one entry per CDR3 protein. The sample lists around 190,000 distinct CDR3 sequences, 6.6% occurring once. Source: PBMCs, taken before TCRalphabeta/CD19-depleted stem cell transplant. The receptors were gathered from a boy younger than 10 with acute lymphoblastic leukemia, due to receive a stem cell transplant. Each CDR3 is given with its conserved first and last residue. Each record gives: V gene, clone size, J gene, CDR3 protein. Some rows mark clone size as missing; the rest say once, few, many or name a class of expanded clone.

v_gene: TRBV7-9; abundance: many; j_gene: TRBJ1-1; CDR3aa: CASSFKATEAFF
v_gene: TRBV4-3; abundance: .; j_gene: TRBJ2-1; CDR3aa: CASSQDSGRAYNEQFF
v_gene: TRBV20-1; abundance: .; j_gene: TRBJ2-2; CDR3aa: CSATLAGGNTGELFF
v_gene: TRBV5-1; abundance: few; j_gene: TRBJ1-1; CDR3aa: CASTGRTNTEAFF
v_gene: TRBV3-1; abundance: few; j_gene: TRBJ2-1; CDR3aa: CASSRGLAGVTSSYNEQFF
v_gene: TRBV10-3; abundance: .; j_gene: TRBJ1-1; CDR3aa: CAISESIGGTENTEAFF
v_gene: TRBV2; abundance: .; j_gene: TRBJ2-5; CDR3aa: CAKTDQFETQYF
v_gene: TRBV9; abundance: many; j_gene: TRBJ2-1; CDR3aa: CASSSEWEYYNEQFF
v_gene: TRBV7-9; abundance: many; j_gene: TRBJ2-1; CDR3aa: CASSSLAGSSYNEQFF
v_gene: TRBV4-1; abundance: .; j_gene: TRBJ2-1; CDR3aa: CASSQSFAGEGGQFF
v_gene: TRBV6-1; abundance: many; j_gene: TRBJ2-1; CDR3aa: CASSPGLHNEQFF
v_gene: TRBV5-1; abundance: many; j_gene: TRBJ2-1; CDR3aa: CASSLVVGGSKGEQFF
v_gene: TRBV20-1; abundance: many; j_gene: TRBJ2-1; CDR3aa: CSAEGGSYNEQFF
v_gene: TRBV6-1; abundance: many; j_gene: TRBJ2-7; CDR3aa: CASRQTDSSYEQYF
v_gene: TRBV29-1; abundance: many; j_gene: TRBJ2-2; CDR3aa: CSVEAGELFF